These 32 T cell receptor beta chains share one sample of origin, sequenced in a study of OX40 agonist ivuxolimab in advanced cancers. The assay was immunoSEQ multiplex PCR, and TCRdb's table has in-frame clones only and misses some. The data hold some 77,000 clones, with 80% to 90% observed a single time. The sample was CD4+ or CD8+ T cells sorted from blood, taken in a trial of the OX40 agonist ivuxolimab. These receptors all come from an adult with an advanced solid tumor such as melanoma, head and neck, liver or kidney cancer.

This chain uses TRBV6-5 with TRBJ2-7; TRBD1 agrees at 7 bases. The V segment lost 9 bases and the J segment 2 bases; nucleotides outside the gene matches: 7. This CDR3 contains 13 residues. The germline gives CDR1 MNHEY, CDR2 SVGAGI. This CDR3 reads CASYRDSPYEQYF. The CDR3 region has the DNA TGTGCCAGTTACCGGGACAGCCCCTACGAGCAGTACTTC.

The chain carries TRBV2 and TRBJ2-2, with 8 bases aligning to TRBD2. The CDR3 loop spans 15 amino acids. Germline CDR1 is SNHLY and CDR2 is FYNNEI. Unmatched junction bases numbered 10, after V lost 6 bases and J lost 7 bases. For the CDR3, the DNA is TGTGCCAGCAGAAGTCGCCGGGAGGGGCGCGGGGAGCTGTTTTTT. It yields the protein CASRSRREGRGELFF.

The genes are TRBV5-1 and TRBJ2-7; a weak D match, TRBD2 (5 bases). V was trimmed by 0 bases and J by 2 bases, leaving 9 bases between them. Germline CDR1 SGHRS, CDR2 YFSETQ. The CDR3 length is 14 residues. This CDR3 reads CASSLAASPYEQYF. CDR3 DNA sequence: TGCGCCAGCAGCTTGGCCGCTAGCCCCTACGAGCAGTACTTC.

This chain uses TRBV6-5 with TRBJ1-2, with a tentative D call TRBD1 (5 bases). From germline, CDR1 is MNHEY and CDR2 SVGAGI. V lost 7 bases and J 8 bases, leaving 23 bases between the germline ends. The CDR3 runs to 15 residues. The CDR3 region is CASKLNLGGDDGYTF. DNA of the CDR3: TGTGCCAGCAAGCTTAACTTGGGGGGGGACGACGGCTACACCTTC.

J is TRBJ2-5 and V is TRBV2; D perhaps matches TRBD2 (5 bases). With the DNA end fitting TRBJ2-7 better, the J assignment may be wrong. This CDR3 has 13 residues. Per germline, CDR1 SNHLY and CDR2 FYNNEI. This CDR3 is CASQLDGTYEQYF. CDR3 DNA: TGTGCCAGCCAGTTGGACGGGACCTACGAGCAGTACTTC.

This clone showed up just a few times. The genes are TRBV6-1 and TRBJ1-5; 7 nucleotides match TRBD1. Trimming took 7 bases from V and 2 from J; bases not matched to a gene: 8. CDR1 and CDR2 from the germline V gene are MNHNS and SASEGT. This CDR3 is built from 15 residues. Written as DNA, the CDR3 is TGTGCCAGCAAGGAGGGGGCAGGCGGCAATCAGCCCCAGCATTTT. Its protein is CASKEGAGGNQPQHF.

The J gene is TRBJ2-3, the V gene TRBV6-1, with TRBD2 identical over 10 bases. Trimming removed 6 bases from V and 0 bases from J; junction bases left unmatched: 0. Germline V CDR1 and CDR2: MNHNS, SASEGT. The CDR3 spans 14 residues. The CDR3 DNA sequence: TGTGCCAGCAGGACTAGCGGGAGCACAGATACGCAGTATTTT. Translation: CASRTSGSTDTQYF.

The chain links TRBV14 to TRBJ1-2; D remains ambiguous. The V gene lost 1 base and the J gene lost 5 bases, with 8 bases spanning the gap. The germline V gene encodes CDR1 SGHDN and CDR2 FVKESK. CDR3 length equals 13 residues. In DNA form, the CDR3 reads TGTGCCAGCAGCCAAGTACTGGAGTATGGCTACACCTTC. The encoded protein is CASSQVLEYGYTF.

The chain links TRBV19 to TRBJ1-4; D gene uncertain. Germline V gene data show CDR1 as LNHDA and CDR2 as SQIVND (reference sequence). There are 14 residues in the CDR3. Trimming stripped 6 bases from V and 7 bases from J, with 15 bases between. CDR3 nucleotide sequence: TGTGCCAGTAGCGCCATGGGGATAGGTGAAAAACTGTTTTTT. Its protein is CASSAMGIGEKLFF.

The chain carries TRBV29-1 and TRBJ1-1; D perhaps matches TRBD1 (5 bases). The ends were cut back, 6 bases at V and 3 bases at J, with 11 bases in the middle. The V gene's germline CDR1 is SQVTM and CDR2 ANQGSEA. This CDR3 is built from 12 residues. CDR3 protein: CSVGWGHTEAFF. The CDR3 nucleotides are TGCAGCGTGGGATGGGGCCACACTGAAGCTTTCTTT.

J is TRBJ1-2 and V is TRBV7-8; TRBD1 matches at 12 bases. V lost 5 bases, J lost 10 bases, and 11 bases stayed unmatched. Germline V gene lookup returns CDR1 SGHVS and CDR2 FQNEAQ. This CDR3 has 15 residues. The CDR3 region has the DNA TGTGCCAGCAGCGTCTCCGGGACAGGGGGCCGTGCCTACACCTTC. This gives the protein CASSVSGTGGRAYTF.

This rearrangement joins TRBV2 to TRBJ2-5; either TRBD1 or TRBD2 may supply D (5 bases each). This CDR3 is 15 amino acids long. V lost 6 bases to trimming and J lost 4 bases, with 18 bases between them. The germline gives CDR1 SNHLY, CDR2 FYNNEI. CDR3 sequence: CASSTDGVGGETQYF. In DNA form, the CDR3 reads TGTGCCAGCAGCACCGACGGGGTTGGGGGAGAGACCCAGTACTTC.

This rearrangement joins TRBV6-1 to TRBJ2-5, with a possible D match to TRBD1 (5 bases). TRBJ2-7 explains the end of the DNA better; the J call may be wrong. CDR3 length equals 15 residues. CDR1 and CDR2 from the germline V gene are MNHNS and SASEGT. CDR3 sequence (DNA): TGTGCCAGCAGTGAAGCGGGAACGACAGCCTACGAGCAGTACTTC. It is translated as CASSEAGTTAYEQYF.

For the CDR3, the DNA is TGCGCCAGCAGCTTGGCCTACAGGGACACAGATACGCAGTATTTT. Protein sequence: CASSLAYRDTDTQYF. The chain joins TRBV5-1 to TRBJ2-3; D is perhaps TRBD1 (6 bases). The CDR3 length is 15 residues. The germline CDR1 and CDR2 sequences are SGHRS and YFSETQ. The germline V and J ends were trimmed by 0 bases and 2 bases, with 10 bases remaining between them.

This chain links TRBV4-2 with TRBJ2-1; D uncertain. The CDR3 contains 19 residues. Per the germline V gene, CDR1 is LGHNA and CDR2 is YNFKEQ. Trimming removed 4 bases at V and 0 bases at J, with 22 bases between. The CDR3 sequence: CASSPGSSLSPSSYNEQFF. DNA of the CDR3: TGTGCCAGCAGCCCCGGCTCCTCTCTTAGCCCCAGCTCCTACAATGAGCAGTTCTTC.

V is TRBV4-1 and J is TRBJ2-3; 9 nucleotides agree with TRBD2. The junction had 5 bases not matched to a gene; V was cut back by 6 bases and J by 1 base. CDR1 is MGHRA and CDR2 is YSYEKL in the germline V gene. The CDR3 has 15 residues. The CDR3 protein is CASSLSGGRTDTQYF. Here the CDR3 DNA reads TGCGCCAGCAGTCTTAGCGGGGGCCGCACAGATACGCAGTATTTT.

This clone has just a few counts. This chain connects TRBV15 to TRBJ1-1; D not resolved. The CDR3 consists of 13 residues. Between the trimmed V and J ends, which lost 1 base and 4 bases, there was a span of 7 bases. From germline, CDR1 is LNHNV and CDR2 YYDKDF (reference sequence). As DNA, the CDR3 is TGTGCCACCAGCAGAGGGGAAGGCACTGAAGCTTTCTTT. Protein sequence: CATSRGEGTEAFF.

The CDR3 spells CASSTGLAGDIDTQYF. The CDR3 DNA reads TGTGCCAGCAGCACGGGACTAGCGGGAGACATAGATACGCAGTATTTT. The chain recombines TRBV11-2 with TRBJ2-3; 14 bases agree with TRBD2. Germline assignment: CDR1 SGHAT and CDR2 FQNNGV. J was trimmed by 5 bases and V by 5 bases; bases with no gene match: 6. There are 16 residues in the CDR3.

This clone was counted between two and nine times. V gene TRBV7-9 combines with J gene TRBJ2-7; possibly TRBD2 for D (6 bases). The CDR3 is 14 residues long. Germline lookup yields CDR1 SEHNR and CDR2 FQNEAQ (reference sequence). V was pared by 8 bases and J by 4 bases, with 18 bases between. CDR3 coding DNA: TGTGCCAGCGGGCGGGAAAGGGAGCCTTACGAGCAGTACTTC. It codes for CASGREREPYEQYF.

The chain recombines TRBV30 with TRBJ2-1, with 8 positions matching TRBD1. The length of the CDR3 is 16 residues. Trimming cost V 5 bases and J 5 bases; bases outside gene matches: 14. Germline-derived CDR1 and CDR2 are GTSNPN and SVGIG (reference sequence). As DNA, the CDR3 is TGTGCCTGGGGCGGGTCGGACAGGGTGCCTGACAATGAGCAGTTCTTC. The encoded protein is CAWGGSDRVPDNEQFF.

This chain uses TRBV5-6 with TRBJ1-2; 8 positions agree with TRBD1. Germline V gene sequence: CDR1 SGHDT, CDR2 YYEEEE. The CDR3 has 13 amino acids. With 4 bases clipped from V and 4 bases from J, the junction kept 3 bases outside the gene matches. The CDR3 reads CASSPDRAYGYTF. The CDR3 bases are TGTGCCAGCAGCCCGGACAGGGCCTATGGCTACACCTTC.

A remark on this clone: This sample includes further DNA sequences coding for the same CDR3. The chain links TRBV18 to TRBJ2-2; TRBD2 aligns across 8 bases. The trim removed 3 bases at V and 2 bases at J, leaving 2 bases unmatched. CDR3 length: 15 amino acids. Germline V gene data show CDR1 as KGHSH and CDR2 as LQKENI. CDR3 nucleotide sequence: TGTGCCAGCTCACCCCGGGGGGGCAACACCGGGGAGCTGTTTTTT. This encodes CASSPRGGNTGELFF.

This rearrangement joins TRBV5-1 to TRBJ1-1, with 9 bases that match TRBD1. Germline V gives CDR1 SGHRS, CDR2 YFSETQ. The CDR3 runs 13 residues. V trimming: 0 bases; J trimming: 12 bases; junction bases outside the gene matches: 6. CDR3: CASSLVQGAQTFF. DNA for the CDR3: TGCGCCAGCAGCTTGGTACAGGGGGCGCAAACTTTCTTT.

This chain joins TRBV30 and TRBJ1-1; D perhaps matches TRBD1 (5 bases). The CDR3 sequence is 13 residues long. CDR1 and CDR2 from the germline V gene are GTSNPN and SVGIG (reference sequence). V lost 2 bases, J lost 4 bases, and 11 bases lay in between. In DNA form, the CDR3 reads TGTGCCTGGAGTCTCAGACAGCTCACTGAAGCTTTCTTT. This sequence encodes CAWSLRQLTEAFF. The complete variable domain, with remaining parts taken from reference TRBV30 and TRBJ1-1, reads SQTIHQWPATLVQPVGSPLSLECTVEGTSNPNLYWYRQAAGRGLQLLFYSVGIGQISSEVPQNLSASRPQDRQFILSSKKLLLSDSGFYLCAWSLRQLTEAFFGQGTRLTVV.

V usage is TRBV6-6 and J usage is TRBJ2-7, with TRBD2 as a possible D gene (5 bases). Per the germline V gene, CDR1 is MNHNY and CDR2 is SVGAGI (reference sequence). Trimming stripped 0 bases from V and 3 bases from J, with 9 bases between. The CDR3 is 14 residues long. As DNA, the CDR3 is TGTGCCAGCAGTTACTCACACCGGGGCTACGAGCAGTACTTC. It codes for CASSYSHRGYEQYF.

This clone showed up just a few times. V gene TRBV11-2 combines with J gene TRBJ1-5, with D perhaps TRBD1 (6 bases). The CDR3 totals 15 residues. V was pared by 2 bases and J by 3 bases, with 11 bases between. Germline V gene sequence: CDR1 SGHAT, CDR2 FQNNGV. CDR3 nucleotides: TGTGCCAGCAGCTTACTTTCAGGGGACAATCAGCCCCAGCATTTT. Translated: CASSLLSGDNQPQHF.

The V call is TRBV15, the J call TRBJ2-7; 8 bases match TRBD1. V shed 5 bases, J shed 7 bases, and the junction held 7 bases outside the gene matches. Germline lookup yields CDR1 LNHNV and CDR2 YYDKDF (reference sequence). The CDR3 covers 13 residues. CDR3 in amino acids: CATSGDRWGEQYF. The CDR3 DNA is TGTGCCACCAGCGGGGACAGGTGGGGGGAGCAGTACTTC.

This chain joins TRBV2 and TRBJ2-4, with D perhaps matching TRBD1 or TRBD2 (5 bases each). Trimming left V 0 bases short and J 2 bases short, with 11 bases between. The germline CDR1 and CDR2 sequences are SNHLY and FYNNEI. CDR3 length: 16 residues. The DNA for the CDR3 is TGTGCCAGCAGTGAAGCGCCTGGGGGTTCCAAAAACATTCAGTACTTC. Amino acids: CASSEAPGGSKNIQYF.

The genes are TRBV4-2 and TRBJ2-6; D is undetermined. Germline assignment: CDR1 LGHNA and CDR2 YNFKEQ. The CDR3 extends over 16 amino acids. Trimming left V 4 bases short and J 4 bases short, with 14 bases between. DNA for the CDR3: TGTGCCAGCAGCCCCGAAAAAGACCCCGGGGCCAACGTCCTGACTTTC. Protein: CASSPEKDPGANVLTF.

The chain is built from TRBV6-6 and TRBJ1-5, with D perhaps matching TRBD1 (6 bases). V dropped 8 bases and J dropped 2 bases, with 13 bases sitting between them. This CDR3 is built from 14 residues. Germline V gene sequence: CDR1 MNHNY, CDR2 SVGAGI (reference sequence). CDR3 loop: CASRTTGGNQPQHF. The DNA for the CDR3 is TGTGCCAGCCGAACGACAGGTGGCAATCAGCCCCAGCATTTT.

This chain links TRBV9 with TRBJ2-3; 7 positions agree with TRBD1. Germline assignment: CDR1 SGDLS and CDR2 YYNGEE. This CDR3 is 17 amino acids long. With 2 bases clipped from V and 5 bases from J, the junction kept 14 bases outside the gene matches. The CDR3 spells CASSVNRGRGLGDTQYF. In DNA, the CDR3 is TGTGCCAGCAGCGTCAATCGGGGTAGGGGGCTTGGAGATACGCAGTATTTT.

CDR3 DNA: TGTGCCAGCAGCTTAGTAGGGCGCGAGCAGTACTTC. This translates into CASSLVGREQYF. The rearrangement joins TRBV13 to TRBJ2-7; D unclear. From germline, CDR1 is PRHDT and CDR2 FYEKMQ (reference sequence). Trimming shortened V by 1 base and J by 6 bases, and 7 bases separated the two germline ends. This CDR3 spans 12 amino acids.